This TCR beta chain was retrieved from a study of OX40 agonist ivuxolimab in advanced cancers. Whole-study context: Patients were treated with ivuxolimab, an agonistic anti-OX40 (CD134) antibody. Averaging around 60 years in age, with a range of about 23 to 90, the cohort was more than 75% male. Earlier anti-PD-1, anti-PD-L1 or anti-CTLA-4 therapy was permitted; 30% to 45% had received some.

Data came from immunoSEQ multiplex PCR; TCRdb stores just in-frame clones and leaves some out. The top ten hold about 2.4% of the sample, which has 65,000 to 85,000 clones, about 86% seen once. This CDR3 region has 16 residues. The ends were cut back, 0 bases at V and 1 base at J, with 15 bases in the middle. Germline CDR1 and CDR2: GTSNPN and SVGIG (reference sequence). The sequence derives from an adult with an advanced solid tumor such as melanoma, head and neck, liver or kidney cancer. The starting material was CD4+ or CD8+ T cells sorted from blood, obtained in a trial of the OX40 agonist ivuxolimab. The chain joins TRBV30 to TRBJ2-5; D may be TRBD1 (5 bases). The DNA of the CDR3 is TGTGCCTGGAGTGTGATCAATAAGGGGTTCCAAGAGACCCAGTACTTC. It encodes CAWSVINKGFQETQYF. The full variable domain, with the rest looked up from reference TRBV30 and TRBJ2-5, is SQTIHQWPATLVQPVGSPLSLECTVEGTSNPNLYWYRQAAGRGLQLLFYSVGIGQISSEVPQNLSASRPQDRQFILSSKKLLLSDSGFYLCAWSVINKGFQETQYFGPGTRLLVL.